The rows below give T cell receptor beta chains drawn from one sample of a study of siplizumab effects on memory and regulatory T cells. The protocol was immunoSEQ multiplex PCR, while the TCRdb copy is restricted to in-frame clones and leaves out a portion. This sample has approximately 60,000 clones, with less than 80% found just once. The sample was memory CD4+ T cells sorted from blood. Receptors were obtained from a human donor in good health. Each CDR3 is given with its conserved first and last residue. D genes are given only for firm matches. The listing skips clone size in some rows; elsewhere it reads once, few, many or a size class.

j_gene,v_gene,abundance,d_gene,CDR3nt,CDR3aa
TRBJ1-2,TRBV9,few,-,TGTGCCAGCAGCGCTGAGACCGGCTACACCTTC,CASSAETGYTF
TRBJ1-5,TRBV4-1,-,TRBD1,TGCGCCAGCAGCCGGGACAGGACAGTAGATAGCAATCAGCCCCAGCATTTT,CASSRDRTVDSNQPQHF
TRBJ2-3,TRBV7-2,once,TRBD1,TGTGCCAGCAGCTTAGTTGGGACAGGCACAGATACGCAGTATTTT,CASSLVGTGTDTQYF
TRBJ1-4,TRBV6-6,-,TRBD1,TGTGCCAGCAGTTACTTGACAGGGGCAGAGGAAAAACTGTTTTTT,CASSYLTGAEEKLFF
TRBJ1-2,TRBV7-6,few,-,TGTGCCAGCAGCCCCCGACCAGATTTTAACTATGGCTACACCTTC,CASSPRPDFNYGYTF
TRBJ2-1,TRBV4-1,-,TRBD2,TGCGCCAGCAGCCAAGGACTAGCGCGTGAGCAGTTCTTC,CASSQGLAREQFF
TRBJ1-3,TRBV5-6,-,-,TGTGCCAGCAGCCCCACTGGGGGGGGCATAAGTTCGAACACCATATATTTT,CASSPTGGGISSNTIYF
TRBJ2-5,TRBV6-5,-,TRBD2,TGTGCCACGAAACTAGCGGGGGGGCAAGAGACCCAGTACTTC,CATKLAGGQETQYF
TRBJ2-5,TRBV5-4,once,TRBD1,TGTGCCAGCAGCCAGACAGGGTCGGGAGAGACCCAGTACTTC,CASSQTGSGETQYF
TRBJ1-3,TRBV6-6,-,TRBD1,TGTGCCAGCAGTTACACATCAGGGGGCGCCGGAAACACCATATATTTT,CASSYTSGGAGNTIYF
TRBJ1-1,TRBV29-1,-,-,TGCAGCGTTGTATGGGTAGCTGAAGCTTTCTTT,CSVVWVAEAFF
TRBJ2-1,TRBV9,-,-,TGTGCCAGCAGCTTGGCGAGCTCCTACAATGAGCAGTTCTTC,CASSLASSYNEQFF
TRBJ1-2,TRBV14,-,TRBD1,TGTGCCAGCAGCCCGGGACAGGGAGGCTATGGCTACACCTTC,CASSPGQGGYGYTF
TRBJ1-1,TRBV30,-,-,TGTGCCTGTTCATTGGGCACTGAAGCTTTCTTT,CACSLGTEAFF
TRBJ2-6,TRBV4-3,-,-,TGCGCCAGCAGCCTTCGCCCCCCGCAGTCGAGTGCTGGGGCCAACGTCCTGACTTTC,CASSLRPPQSSAGANVLTF
TRBJ1-6,TRBV6-4,-,-,TGTGCCAGCAGTGACGGGATCGCGAATTCACCCCTCCACTTT,CASSDGIANSPLHF
TRBJ2-1,TRBV11-2,-,TRBD2,TGTGCCAGCAGCTCCGGCGGGGGGGCGGGCTCCTACAATGAGCAGTTCTTC,CASSSGGGAGSYNEQFF
TRBJ1-6,TRBV15,-,TRBD1,TGTGCCACCAGCACCGACAGGGGTAATTCACCCCTCCACTTT,CATSTDRGNSPLHF
TRBJ1-1,TRBV21-1,-,-,TGTGCCAGCAGCAAAGTAGTACGGCCTAACGGTATGAACACTGAAGCTTTCTTT,CASSKVVRPNGMNTEAFF
TRBJ2-2,TRBV5-8,-,TRBD1,TGTGCCAGCACAGGGGGAAGGACCGGGGAGCTGTTTTTT,CASTGGRTGELFF
TRBJ2-6,TRBV5-4,-,TRBD1,TGTGCCACTGGACAGGGAGGTTCTGGGGCCAACGTCCTGACTTTC,CATGQGGSGANVLTF
TRBJ2-3,TRBV30,-,-,TGTGCCTGGAGTGTAATGGCACCTGATACGCAGTATTTT,CAWSVMAPDTQYF
TRBJ2-5,TRBV19,-,-,TGTGCCAGTAGTACCAAGGCCCAGAGGACCCAGTACTTC,CASSTKAQRTQYF
TRBJ1-2,TRBV10-2,-,-,TGCGCCAGCAGTGAGCAGGGAGGAGGCTACACCTTC,CASSEQGGGYTF
TRBJ2-7,TRBV27,-,-,TGTGCCAGCAGGCCCGGGACGGTCTCCACCTACGAGCAGTACTTC,CASRPGTVSTYEQYF
TRBJ2-7,TRBV5-6,-,-,TGTGCCAGCAGCTTGCGCCGGACTCCCTACGAGCAGTACTTC,CASSLRRTPYEQYF
TRBJ2-7,TRBV6-5,once,TRBD1,TGTGCCAGCAGTGTGGGCAGGGGGTGGTACGAGCAGTACTTC,CASSVGRGWYEQYF
TRBJ1-3,TRBV6-5,-,-,TGTGCCAGCACACCGGGCTCTGGAAACACCATATATTTT,CASTPGSGNTIYF
TRBJ1-1,TRBV18,-,-,TGTGCCAGCCTCTCACCCGCCTGGGGTGAAGCTTTCTTT,CASLSPAWGEAFF
TRBJ1-2,TRBV2,-,-,TGTGCCATCTCAGGTCCGACTAACTATGGCTACACCTTC,CAISGPTNYGYTF
TRBJ1-1,TRBV18,-,-,TGTGCCAGCTCACGACAGGAGTTGAACACTGAAGCTTTCTTT,CASSRQELNTEAFF
TRBJ1-3,TRBV6-5,-,-,TGTGCCAGCAGCTTCTCAGAGGCGTCTGGAAACACCATATATTTT,CASSFSEASGNTIYF
TRBJ1-5,TRBV7-6,-,-,TGTGCCAGCAGCTTTGAAAGCAATCAGCCCCAGCATTTT,CASSFESNQPQHF
TRBJ2-3,TRBV19,few,-,TGTGCCAGTAGTATTAGTGGTGGGGCAAACACAGATACGCAGTATTTT,CASSISGGANTDTQYF
TRBJ1-1,TRBV4-2,-,TRBD1,TGTGCCAGCAGCCCGAGACAGGGGAACACTGAAGCTTTCTTT,CASSPRQGNTEAFF
TRBJ2-3,TRBV10-2,-,TRBD2,TGCGCCAGCAGTGAGTCTGGGCCTAGCGGGGTTCAAGATACGCAGTATTTT,CASSESGPSGVQDTQYF
TRBJ2-2,TRBV5-1,-,TRBD2,TGCGCCAGCAGGCCCCAGCGGGGGGGCCAGTGGAGCACCGGGGAGCTGTTTTTT,CASRPQRGGQWSTGELFF